The source of this T cell receptor beta chain is a study of blood T cell repertoires in COVID-19. Across the whole study: Sample material is recorded as cDNA or gDNA derived from T cells, B-cell-depleted T cells, or PBMCs.

Sequenced by immunoSEQ multiplex PCR; TCRdb stores in-frame clones only, minus some. In the table there are 250,000 to 400,000 clones, 90% of which are singletons. The CDR3 is 16 residues long. V lost 11 bases, J lost 3 bases, and 10 bases stayed unmatched. Per the germline V gene, CDR1 is ENHRY and CDR2 is SYGVKD. V gene TRBV10-3 combines with J gene TRBJ2-2, with 12 nucleotides matching TRBD2. The sequencing sample was made of peripheral blood. This receptor was identified in a woman in her 30s with COVID-19, enrolled during active disease. DNA for the CDR3: TGTGCCCTCAAGGCTAGCGGGAGGGCCTACACCGGGGAGCTGTTTTTT. Its protein is CALKASGRAYTGELFF.